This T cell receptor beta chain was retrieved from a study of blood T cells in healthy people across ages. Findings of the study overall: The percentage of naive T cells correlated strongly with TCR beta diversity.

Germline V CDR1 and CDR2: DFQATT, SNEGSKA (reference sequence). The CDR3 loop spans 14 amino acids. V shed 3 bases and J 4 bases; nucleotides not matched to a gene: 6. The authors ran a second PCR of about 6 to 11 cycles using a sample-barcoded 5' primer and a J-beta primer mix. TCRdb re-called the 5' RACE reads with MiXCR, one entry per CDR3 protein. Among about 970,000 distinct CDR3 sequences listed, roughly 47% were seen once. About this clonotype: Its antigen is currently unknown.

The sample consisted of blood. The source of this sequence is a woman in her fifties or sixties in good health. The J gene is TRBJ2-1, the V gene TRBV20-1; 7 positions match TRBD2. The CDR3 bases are TGCAGTGCTAGTTCGCTAGCGGTTTACAATGAGCAGTTCTTC. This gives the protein CSASSLAVYNEQFF.